The 28 T cell receptor beta chains below all came from one sample that was sequenced in a study of CD8 T cells in Susac syndrome (dated by TCRdb to the late 2010s). Library prep was done by the immunoSEQ multiplex PCR assay. RNA was extracted with the RNeasy kit and roughly 0.45 to 1 ug was reverse transcribed using random hexamers. TCRdb reanalyzed the raw reads on its own, using fastp at Q25 for trimming and MiXCR for clone calling, and kept in-frame beta chains. One record per CDR3 amino acid sequence lists the most common genes and DNA. The sample yields over 150,000 distinct CDR3 sequences; over 90% were counted once. The top ten constitute 0.085% to 0.095% of the sample. What was sequenced was CD4+ T cells from PBMCs. The receptor source for this set is a human donor with multiple sclerosis.

The V gene is TRBV29-1, the J gene TRBJ1-2; D possibly corresponds to TRBD1 (6 bases). V dropped 5 bases and J dropped 8 bases, with 12 bases sitting between them. The CDR3 consists of 11 residues. Germline CDR1 reads SQVTM; CDR2 reads ANQGSEA. CDR3 protein: CSVTRGLGYTF. CDR3 coding DNA: TGCAGCGTTACCAGGGGCCTCGGCTACACCTTC.

The J gene is TRBJ1-2, the V gene TRBV29-1, with TRBD1 matching 7 bases. V shed 6 bases and J 2 bases; nucleotides not matched to a gene: 3. This CDR3 comprises 12 residues. Germline assignment: CDR1 SQVTM and CDR2 ANQGSEA. As DNA, the CDR3 is TGCAGCGTCGGGACAGCAAACTATGGCTACACCTTC. Translation gives CSVGTANYGYTF.

This rearrangement joins TRBV4-1 to TRBJ2-1, with 7 bases lining up with TRBD2. Germline CDR1 MGHRA, CDR2 YSYEKL. This CDR3 contains 16 residues. J gave up 5 bases and V 3 bases, and 10 bases lay outside the gene matches. The chain's CDR3 is CASSHVTSAINNEQFF. The CDR3, as DNA: TGCGCCAGCAGCCATGTTACTAGCGCAATAAACAATGAGCAGTTCTTC.

The chain links TRBV2 to TRBJ2-5; D is uncertain. The germline V gene encodes CDR1 SNHLY and CDR2 FYNNEI. Deletions cut 2 bases from V and 1 base from J, with 8 bases between. The CDR3 runs to 14 residues. The CDR3 coding sequence is TGTGCCAGCAGTGAAAGCTCTAGCCAAGAGACCCAGTACTTC. It codes for CASSESSSQETQYF.

This chain joins TRBV20-1 and TRBJ1-2; 10 bases match TRBD1. Germline V lookup: CDR1 DFQATT, CDR2 SNEGSKA (reference sequence). V shed 5 bases, J shed 5 bases, and the junction held 8 bases outside the gene matches. This CDR3 region has 14 residues. CDR3 bases: TGCAGTGCTGTTCAGGGACAGGGGTTGTATGGCTACACCTTC. This codes for CSAVQGQGLYGYTF.

Only a few counts were recorded for this clonotype. The chain uses TRBV12-3 or TRBV12-4 and TRBJ1-2; 9 positions match TRBD1. The V and J ends lost 5 bases and 7 bases, in that order; junction bases with no gene match: 2. The CDR3 sequence is 12 residues long. The CDR3 spells CASSTDRGGYTF. The CDR3 DNA follows: TGTGCCAGCAGTACGGACAGGGGTGGCTACACCTTC.

V gene TRBV30 combines with J gene TRBJ1-2, with a tentative D call TRBD1 (5 bases). CDR3 length: 12 amino acids. Germline-derived CDR1 and CDR2 are GTSNPN and SVGIG (reference sequence). The V end was cut by 3 bases, the J end by 4 bases, with 9 bases between. The CDR3 sequence: CAWRGHIYGYTF. CDR3 nucleotides: TGTGCCTGGAGGGGGCACATCTATGGCTACACCTTC.

The rearrangement joins TRBV4-1 to TRBJ2-3; either TRBD1 or TRBD2 may fit D (6 bases each). Trimming took 2 bases from V and 7 from J, leaving 16 bases between them. Germline V lookup: CDR1 MGHRA, CDR2 YSYEKL. The CDR3 contains 15 residues. The CDR3 sequence: CASSQLWGAHNTQYF. The CDR3 DNA reads as TGCGCCAGCAGCCAACTTTGGGGGGCGCATAATACGCAGTATTTT.

This chain joins TRBV4-2 and TRBJ2-7; D may match TRBD1 or TRBD2 (6 bases each). Germline assignment: CDR1 LGHNA and CDR2 YNFKEQ. Between the trimmed V and J ends, which lost 4 bases and 1 base, there was a span of 14 bases. The length of the CDR3 is 15 residues. The CDR3 region is CASSPARGLSYEQYF. The CDR3 DNA is TGTGCCAGCAGCCCCGCCCGGGGGCTGTCCTACGAGCAGTACTTC.

This clonotype was recorded once. The J gene is TRBJ1-2, the V gene TRBV5-1; D call uncertain. V lost 0 bases to trimming and J lost 3 bases, with 9 bases between them. Germline CDR1 reads SGHRS; CDR2 reads YFSETQ. The CDR3 is 14 amino acids. CDR3 in amino acids: CASSLGAADYGYTF. CDR3 coding DNA: TGCGCCAGCAGCTTGGGGGCAGCCGACTATGGCTACACCTTC.

The chain couples TRBV25-1 to TRBJ1-2, with 10 bases fitting TRBD1. Unmatched junction bases numbered 6, after V lost 4 bases and J lost 4 bases. Germline CDR1 is MGHDK and CDR2 is SYGVNS. The CDR3 is 15 amino acids. CDR3 DNA: TGTGCCAGCAGTGCCACGACAGGGGGCGGCTATGGCTACACCTTC. Protein: CASSATTGGGYGYTF.

The gene calls are TRBV15 and TRBJ2-2; D possibly corresponds to TRBD1 (6 bases). The CDR3 is 15 amino acids. Trimming shortened V by 3 bases and J by 4 bases, and 12 bases separated the two germline ends. Germline loops: CDR1 LNHNV, CDR2 YYDKDF (reference sequence). CDR3 DNA sequence: TGTGCCACCAGCAGGAGGACAGAATCCACCGGGGAGCTGTTTTTT. Residues: CATSRRTESTGELFF.

The gene calls are TRBV7-2 and TRBJ2-1, with 8 bases identical to TRBD1. With 4 bases clipped from V and 14 bases from J, the junction kept 7 bases outside the gene matches. CDR1 is SGHTA and CDR2 is FQGNSA in the germline V gene. This CDR3 is 12 amino acids long. The CDR3: CASSSIQGAKFF. The CDR3 DNA follows: TGTGCCAGCAGCTCGATTCAGGGGGCTAAGTTCTTC.

The V gene is TRBV9, the J gene TRBJ2-5; D may be TRBD1 or TRBD2 (5 bases each). Trimming took 3 bases from V and 5 from J, leaving 17 bases between them. The CDR3 consists of 15 residues. CDR1 is SGDLS and CDR2 is YYNGEE in the germline V gene. CDR3 sequence (DNA): TGTGCCAGCAGCGGGAACGGGGCCTTTCGGGAGACCCAGTACTTC. It yields the protein CASSGNGAFRETQYF.

The CDR3 protein is CASKRETQYF. The CDR3 nucleotides read TGTGCCAGCAAGCGAGAGACCCAGTACTTC. The chain combines TRBV2 with TRBJ2-5; D gene unclear. The CDR3 length is 10 residues. CDR1 SNHLY and CDR2 FYNNEI come from the germline V gene. V was clipped by 7 bases and J by 4 bases, with 4 bases between them.

The V and J genes are TRBV20-1 and TRBJ2-7, with 7 bases lining up with TRBD1. CDR1 is DFQATT, CDR2 SNEGSKA, per germline (reference sequence). With V trimmed by 6 bases and J by 3 bases, 8 bases remained unmatched. The CDR3 is made up of 13 amino acids. The CDR3 protein is CSATGTDLYEQYF. CDR3 DNA: TGCAGTGCAACCGGGACAGACCTCTACGAGCAGTACTTC.

This sequence joins TRBV2 and TRBJ1-1; D is ambiguous. The CDR3 contains 13 residues. V was cut by 7 bases and J by 2 bases, with 11 bases left in between. Germline CDR1 SNHLY, CDR2 FYNNEI. The CDR3 protein is CASILTPNTEAFF. The CDR3 nucleotides read TGTGCCAGCATCCTGACTCCCAACACTGAAGCTTTCTTT. Looking up the rest from reference TRBV2 and TRBJ1-1 gives the full variable domain: EPEVTQTPSHQVTQMGQEVILRCVPISNHLYFYWYRQILGQKVEFLVSFYNNEISEKSEIFDDQFSVERPDGSNFTLKIRSTKLEDSAMYFCASILTPNTEAFFGQGTRLTVV.

V gene TRBV2 combines with J gene TRBJ2-6; no definite D call. Trimming stripped 4 bases from V and 4 bases from J, with 5 bases between. The CDR3 is 13 residues long. Looked up from germline, CDR1 is SNHLY and CDR2 is FYNNEI. CDR3 in amino acids: CASSVDGANVLTF. The CDR3 DNA reads TGTGCCAGCAGTGTTGACGGGGCCAACGTCCTGACTTTC.

The table lists this clonotype with a count of one. This chain uses TRBV20-1 with TRBJ1-1; D might be TRBD1 (6 bases). V gave up 4 bases and J gave up 0 bases, with 15 bases separating them. Per the germline V gene, CDR1 is DFQATT and CDR2 is SNEGSKA (reference sequence). CDR3 length equals 15 residues. The CDR3 protein is CSATHREGLNTEAFF. CDR3 DNA sequence: TGCAGTGCTACCCACAGGGAAGGGCTGAACACTGAAGCTTTCTTT.

The chain joins TRBV7-8 to TRBJ2-7, with 9 bases that match TRBD2. This CDR3 region has 14 residues. CDR1 and CDR2 from the germline V gene are SGHVS and FQNEAQ. V shed 5 bases, J shed 9 bases, and the junction held 11 bases outside the gene matches. This CDR3 reads CASSPAGGKSVQYF. The CDR3 DNA is TGTGCCAGCAGCCCCGCGGGGGGGAAATCGGTGCAGTACTTC.

The rearrangement joins TRBV20-1 to TRBJ2-1; D may be TRBD2 (6 bases). V shed 0 bases and J shed 5 bases, with 17 bases lying between them. Germline CDR1 reads DFQATT; CDR2 reads SNEGSKA (reference sequence). The CDR3 sequence is 16 residues long. As DNA, the CDR3 is TGCAGTGCTAGAGATTCCCTTCCGCGGGACGACAATGAGCAGTTCTTC. Protein sequence: CSARDSLPRDDNEQFF.

This sequence joins TRBV20-1 and TRBJ2-7; perhaps TRBD1 as D (6 bases). The CDR3 is made up of 13 amino acids. V was trimmed by 3 bases and J by 4 bases, leaving 13 bases between them. Germline CDR1 and CDR2: DFQATT and SNEGSKA (reference sequence). The CDR3, as DNA: TGCAGTGCTAGGGACAGAGAGAATTACGAGCAGTACTTC. As protein: CSARDRENYEQYF.

The chain links TRBV12-3 or TRBV12-4 to TRBJ2-1; D gene uncertain. Trimming removed 6 bases from V and 8 bases from J, with 8 bases in between. The length of the CDR3 is 11 residues. The CDR3, as DNA: TGTGCCAGCAGGAGCGACCATGAGCAGTTCTTC. Encoded protein: CASRSDHEQFF.

The rearrangement joins TRBV20-1 to TRBJ2-3; TRBD2 aligns across 8 bases. The V gene's germline CDR1 is DFQATT and CDR2 SNEGSKA (reference sequence). The trim removed 4 bases at V and 0 bases at J, leaving 6 bases unmatched. CDR3 size: 15 residues. The chain's CDR3 is CSATQTSGSTDTQYF. Here the CDR3 DNA reads TGCAGTGCTACTCAAACTAGCGGAAGCACAGATACGCAGTATTTT.

V usage is TRBV7-9 and J usage is TRBJ2-7; 8 bases fit TRBD1. Trimming took 1 base from V and 3 from J; bases not matched to a gene: 5. CDR1 and CDR2 (germline): SEHNR, FQNEAQ (reference sequence). CDR3 length equals 15 residues. DNA for the CDR3: TGTGCCAGCAGCTTAGTGACAGGGGCTAACTACGAGCAGTACTTC. Its translation: CASSLVTGANYEQYF.

This chain joins TRBV11-2 and TRBJ2-1; TRBD2 matches at 7 bases. V shed 1 base, J shed 6 bases, and the junction held 15 bases outside the gene matches. Germline CDR1 and CDR2: SGHAT and FQNNGV. The CDR3 has 18 residues. Here the CDR3 reads CASSLGWGPAGERNEQFF. The CDR3 nucleotides read TGTGCCAGCAGCTTAGGTTGGGGCCCGGCGGGAGAACGCAATGAGCAGTTCTTC.

The CDR3 loop reads CSARVAGGRNTGELFF. In DNA, the CDR3 is TGCAGTGCTAGAGTAGCGGGGGGGCGTAACACCGGGGAGCTGTTTTTT. The chain couples TRBV20-1 to TRBJ2-2; 11 bases fit TRBD2. CDR1 and CDR2 (germline): DFQATT, SNEGSKA (reference sequence). The CDR3 extends over 16 amino acids. The V and J ends lost 1 base and 2 bases, in that order; junction bases with no gene match: 3.

The V call is TRBV11-2, the J call TRBJ2-7, with D unclear. Germline CDR1 and CDR2: SGHAT and FQNNGV. The CDR3 runs 13 residues. The V end was cut by 5 bases, the J end by 4 bases, with 12 bases between. CDR3 nucleotides: TGTGCCAGCAGCCGGCTGACCTTTTACGAGCAGTACTTC. As protein: CASSRLTFYEQYF.